This is a list of T cell receptor beta chains from one sample in a study of PD-1 blockade in classical Hodgkin lymphoma. The method was immunoSEQ multiplex PCR; TCRdb's version includes in-frame clones alone and lacks a portion of them. This sample carries roughly 60,000 clones, around 90% of them seen once, and the ten largest clones take around 5%. The sample here was peripheral blood mononuclear cells (PBMCs), taken before the second cycle of nivolumab. These receptors were taken from a human donor with classical Hodgkin lymphoma. CDR3s include the opening cysteine and the closing phenylalanine or tryptophan. The order of the fields is J gene, clone size, V gene, D gene, CDR3 protein, CDR3 DNA. A D gene is named only where the DNA matches it firmly. Clone size appears in some rows only: once, few, many, or a class for an expanded clone.

TRBJ1-6,-,TRBV7-9,-,CASGVGGADSPLHF,TGTGCCAGTGGCGTCGGGGGAGCGGATTCACCCCTCCACTTT
TRBJ2-7,-,TRBV28,-,CASSQDNNYEQYF,TGTGCCAGCAGTCAAGACAACAACTACGAGCAGTACTTC
TRBJ2-7,-,TRBV5-1,-,CASSYGSSYEQYF,TGCGCCAGCAGCTACGGGAGCTCCTACGAGCAGTACTTC
TRBJ1-5,-,TRBV7-6,TRBD1,CASSLVQGGQPQHF,TGTGCCAGCAGCTTAGTACAGGGGGGTCAGCCCCAGCATTTT
TRBJ1-3,few,TRBV10-2,-,CASSEAGNTIYF,TGCGCCAGCAGTGAGGCGGGAAACACCATATATTTT
TRBJ2-5,-,TRBV2,-,CASTGGGQETQYF,TGTGCCAGCACCGGTGGGGGGCAAGAGACCCAGTACTTC
TRBJ2-7,-,TRBV5-1,TRBD2,CASTALVAGAYEQYF,TGCGCCAGCACGGCTCTCGTAGCGGGGGCTTACGAGCAGTACTTC
TRBJ2-2,-,TRBV5-5,TRBD2,CASIQSLAPTGELFF,TGTGCCAGCATTCAATCACTAGCGCCCACCGGGGAGCTGTTTTTT
TRBJ2-3,-,TRBV7-9,TRBD2,CASSPPRGSGDSTDTQYF,TGTGCCAGCAGCCCCCCGCGGGGTAGCGGGGATTCCACAGATACGCAGTATTTT
TRBJ2-1,-,TRBV6-6,-,CASSRGRGYNEQFF,TGTGCCAGCTCCCGGGGGCGGGGGTACAATGAGCAGTTCTTC
TRBJ2-3,-,TRBV18,-,CASSPLGGGPTDTQYF,TGTGCCAGCTCACCGTTGGGTGGGGGGCCCACAGATACGCAGTATTTT
TRBJ2-1,-,TRBV5-1,TRBD2,CASSSARGTSGGARSSYNEQFF,TGCGCCAGCAGCTCCGCCCGGGGGACTAGCGGGGGGGCCCGATCCTCCTACAATGAGCAGTTCTTC
TRBJ2-2,-,TRBV2,-,CASSVTIGELFF,TGTGCCAGCAGTGTTACGATCGGGGAGCTGTTTTTT
TRBJ2-2,medium-sized,TRBV4-1,TRBD1,CASSQVDRESGELFF,TGCGCCAGCAGCCAAGTTGACAGGGAGTCCGGGGAGCTGTTTTTT
TRBJ1-2,-,TRBV5-1,-,CASSLGENYGYTF,TGCGCCAGCAGCTTAGGGGAGAACTATGGCTACACCTTC
TRBJ2-7,-,TRBV6-6,-,CASSFSDSGEQYF,TGTGCCAGCAGTTTCTCGGACTCAGGGGAGCAGTACTTC
TRBJ2-2,-,TRBV4-2,-,CASSQDISREELFF,TGTGCCAGCAGCCAAGATATCTCCCGGGAGGAGCTGTTTTTT
TRBJ1-6,-,TRBV18,-,CASSPAKDYEPLHF,TGTGCCAGCTCCCCGGCCAAGGATTATGAACCCCTCCACTTT
TRBJ2-1,-,TRBV5-1,TRBD1,CASSLQGVGEQFF,TGCGCCAGCAGCTTACAGGGGGTAGGAGAGCAGTTCTTC
TRBJ1-4,-,TRBV5-1,-,CASSLAGTQNEKLFF,TGCGCCAGCAGCCTGGCCGGGACACAGAATGAAAAACTGTTTTTT
TRBJ2-1,few,TRBV6-6,-,CASSMDRAYNEQFF,TGTGCCAGCAGTATGGACAGAGCCTACAATGAGCAGTTCTTC
TRBJ1-5,-,TRBV19,-,CASSIQGLGNQPQHF,TGTGCCAGTAGTATACAGGGCCTCGGCAATCAGCCCCAGCATTTT
TRBJ1-1,-,TRBV7-6,TRBD1,CASSLVGTGATEAFF,TGTGCCAGCAGCTTAGTAGGGACAGGGGCCACTGAAGCTTTCTTT
TRBJ1-1,-,TRBV5-4,-,CASTRGTGKMNTEAFF,TGTGCCAGCACGCGAGGGACGGGTAAAATGAACACTGAAGCTTTCTTT
TRBJ2-5,few,TRBV6-5,-,CASRAGLGYQETQYF,TGTGCCAGCAGGGCCGGCCTGGGGTACCAAGAGACCCAGTACTTC
TRBJ2-7,-,TRBV19,TRBD1,CASSIPRGTGYEQYF,TGTGCCAGTAGTATCCCCAGGGGGACGGGCTACGAGCAGTACTTC
TRBJ2-1,once,TRBV6-4,-,CASRRDHSVVEQFF,TGTGCCAGCAGGCGGGACCACTCGGTGGTTGAGCAGTTCTTC
TRBJ1-4,-,TRBV27,-,CASSSISGTPEKLFF,TGTGCCAGCAGTTCGATATCCGGGACACCCGAAAAACTGTTTTTT
TRBJ2-4,-,TRBV9,TRBD1,CASSGGTGAKNIQYF,TGTGCCAGCAGCGGGGGGACAGGAGCCAAAAACATTCAGTACTTC
TRBJ2-1,-,TRBV5-1,TRBD1,CASSLEDRVNEQFF,TGCGCCAGCAGCTTGGAAGACAGGGTTAATGAGCAGTTCTTC
TRBJ2-1,-,TRBV18,-,CASSPLPRGNEQFF,TGTGCCAGCTCACCACTGCCAAGAGGCAATGAGCAGTTCTTC
TRBJ2-2,-,TRBV6-5,TRBD1,CASTLTGGTGELFF,TGTGCCAGCACCCTTACAGGGGGGACCGGGGAGCTGTTTTTT
TRBJ2-3,-,TRBV19,-,CASSIDGGRGRLTDTQYF,TGTGCCAGTAGTATAGATGGTGGTCGGGGACGACTCACAGATACGCAGTATTTT
TRBJ2-3,once,TRBV9,-,CASSVVGDTQYF,TGTGCCAGCAGCGTAGTAGGAGATACGCAGTATTTT
TRBJ2-1,-,TRBV5-1,TRBD2,CASSLGTSAARGYNEQFF,TGCGCCAGCAGCCTCGGGACTAGCGCGGCTCGGGGATACAATGAGCAGTTCTTC
TRBJ1-1,-,TRBV18,-,CASSPTTGPLPGTEAFF,TGTGCCAGCTCACCGACGACAGGACCCCTACCCGGGACTGAAGCTTTCTTT
TRBJ2-2,-,TRBV9,-,CASSTMGGELFF,TGTGCCAGCAGTACGATGGGCGGGGAGCTGTTTTTT
TRBJ1-1,-,TRBV30,-,CAWNLQSHTEAFF,TGTGCCTGGAACCTCCAGTCTCACACTGAAGCTTTCTTT
TRBJ2-1,-,TRBV5-6,TRBD1,CASSLNSGGAYNEQFF,TGTGCCAGCAGCTTGAATTCAGGGGGCGCCTACAATGAGCAGTTCTTC
TRBJ1-4,once,TRBV5-1,-,CASSLSAGSNEKLFF,TGCGCCAGCAGCCTCTCCGCGGGTTCTAATGAAAAACTGTTTTTT
TRBJ2-5,-,TRBV5-1,TRBD1,CASSSQGVQETQYF,TGCGCCAGCAGCTCACAGGGGGTACAAGAGACCCAGTACTTC
TRBJ1-1,-,TRBV7-8,-,CASSLVTGNTEAFF,TGTGCCAGCAGCTTAGTGACCGGGAACACTGAAGCTTTCTTT
TRBJ1-6,once,TRBV13,-,CASSLGFSDGYNSPLHF,TGTGCCAGCAGCTTAGGATTTTCGGACGGCTATAATTCACCCCTCCACTTT
TRBJ2-7,-,TRBV6-5,-,CASSYQGSKFDEQYF,TGTGCCAGCAGTTACCAGGGTTCTAAGTTCGACGAGCAGTACTTC
TRBJ2-7,-,TRBV11-2,-,CASLKAYEQYF,TGTGCCAGCCTTAAGGCCTACGAGCAGTACTTC
TRBJ1-2,once,TRBV6-5,-,CASSFAGSYTF,TGTGCCAGCAGCTTTGCTGGGAGCTACACCTTC
TRBJ1-4,-,TRBV5-1,-,CASSSVATNEKLFF,TGCGCCAGCAGCTCAGTAGCAACTAATGAAAAACTGTTTTTT
TRBJ2-1,-,TRBV11-2,-,CASSFGRGASPGEQFF,TGTGCCAGCAGCTTCGGACGGGGGGCCTCCCCCGGGGAGCAGTTCTTC
TRBJ2-7,-,TRBV5-1,-,CASSLSYSYEQYF,TGCGCCAGCAGCTTGTCCTACTCCTACGAGCAGTACTTC
TRBJ2-7,-,TRBV4-2,TRBD2,CASSQQDSGGSSYEQYF,TGTGCCAGCAGCCAACAGGATAGCGGGGGGAGCTCCTACGAGCAGTACTTC
TRBJ1-4,few,TRBV5-1,-,CASSAGSPNEKLFF,TGCGCCAGCAGCGCGGGATCCCCCAATGAAAAACTGTTTTTT
TRBJ1-3,once,TRBV5-1,-,CASSSLGASGNTIYF,TGCGCCAGCAGCTCCCTAGGGGCCTCTGGAAACACCATATATTTT
TRBJ2-3,once,TRBV6-5,-,CASSYWDSADTQYF,TGTGCCAGCAGTTACTGGGACTCCGCAGATACGCAGTATTTT
TRBJ1-2,-,TRBV7-7,TRBD1,CASSYRTGISMDYGYTF,TGTGCCAGCAGCTATAGGACAGGGATAAGTATGGACTATGGCTACACCTTC
TRBJ1-2,-,TRBV6-5,TRBD1,CASSYGTGDYGYTF,TGTGCCAGCAGTTATGGGACAGGGGACTATGGCTACACCTTC
TRBJ1-2,few,TRBV28,-,CASSLGLYGYTF,TGTGCCAGCAGTTTGGGACTCTATGGCTACACCTTC
TRBJ2-5,-,TRBV5-1,-,CASSLNGGSLGTQYF,TGCGCCAGCAGCTTGAACGGGGGCTCATTAGGGACCCAGTACTTC